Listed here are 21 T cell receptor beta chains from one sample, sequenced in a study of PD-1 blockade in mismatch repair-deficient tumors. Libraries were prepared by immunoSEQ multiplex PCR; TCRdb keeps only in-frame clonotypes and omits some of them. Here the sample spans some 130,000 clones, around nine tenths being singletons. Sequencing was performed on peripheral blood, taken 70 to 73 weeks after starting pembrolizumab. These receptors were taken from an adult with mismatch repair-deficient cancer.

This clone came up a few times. The CDR3 reads CASRIDSGEQFF. The CDR3 DNA sequence: TGCGCCAGCAGAATTGACAGTGGTGAGCAGTTCTTC. The chain links TRBV5-1 to TRBJ2-1, with D perhaps TRBD1 (5 bases). Trimming shortened V by 5 bases and J by 9 bases, and 12 bases separated the two germline ends. The germline V gene has CDR1 SGHRS and CDR2 YFSETQ. This CDR3 comprises 12 residues.

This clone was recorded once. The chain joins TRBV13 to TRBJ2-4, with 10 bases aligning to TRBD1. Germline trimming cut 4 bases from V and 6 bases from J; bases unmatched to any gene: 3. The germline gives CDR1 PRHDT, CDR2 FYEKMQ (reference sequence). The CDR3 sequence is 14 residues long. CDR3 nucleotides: TGTGCCAGCAGCTCCGGGACAGGGGTAAACATTCAGTACTTC. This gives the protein CASSSGTGVNIQYF.

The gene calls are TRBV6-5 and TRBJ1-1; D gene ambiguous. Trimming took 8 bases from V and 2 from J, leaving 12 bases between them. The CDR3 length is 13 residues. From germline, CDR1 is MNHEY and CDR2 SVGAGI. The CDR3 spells CASGPVSNTEAFF. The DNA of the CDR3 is TGTGCCAGCGGTCCCGTATCCAACACTGAAGCTTTCTTT.

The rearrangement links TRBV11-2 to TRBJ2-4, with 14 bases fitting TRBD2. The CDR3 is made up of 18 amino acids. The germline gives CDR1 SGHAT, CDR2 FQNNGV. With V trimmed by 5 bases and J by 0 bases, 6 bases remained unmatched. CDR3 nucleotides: TGTGCCAGCAGCGACGGACTAGCGGGAGGAACAGCCAAAAACATTCAGTACTTC. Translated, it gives CASSDGLAGGTAKNIQYF.

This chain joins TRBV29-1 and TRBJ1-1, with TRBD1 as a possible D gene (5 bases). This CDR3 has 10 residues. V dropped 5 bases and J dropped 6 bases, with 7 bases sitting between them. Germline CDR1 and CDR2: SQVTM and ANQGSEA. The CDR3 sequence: CSVLGAEAFF. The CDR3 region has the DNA TGCAGCGTTTTGGGGGCTGAAGCTTTCTTT.

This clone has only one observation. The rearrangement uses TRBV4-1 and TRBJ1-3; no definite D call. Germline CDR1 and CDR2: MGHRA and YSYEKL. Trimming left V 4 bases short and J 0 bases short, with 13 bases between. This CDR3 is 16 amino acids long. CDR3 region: CASSPFSQSSGNTIYF. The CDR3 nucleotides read TGCGCCAGCAGCCCCTTTTCACAGAGCTCTGGAAACACCATATATTTT.

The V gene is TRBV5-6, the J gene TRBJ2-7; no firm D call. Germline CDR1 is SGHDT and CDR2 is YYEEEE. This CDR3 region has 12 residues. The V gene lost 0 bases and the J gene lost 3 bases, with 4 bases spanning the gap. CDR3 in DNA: TGTGCCAGCAGCTTGGGGGGCTACGAGCAGTACTTC. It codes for CASSLGGYEQYF.

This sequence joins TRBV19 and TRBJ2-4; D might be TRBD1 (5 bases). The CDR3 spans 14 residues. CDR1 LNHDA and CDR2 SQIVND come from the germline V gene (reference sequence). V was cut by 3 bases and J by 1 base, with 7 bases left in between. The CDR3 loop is CASSMAGAKNIQYF. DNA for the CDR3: TGTGCCAGTAGTATGGCAGGGGCCAAAAACATTCAGTACTTC.

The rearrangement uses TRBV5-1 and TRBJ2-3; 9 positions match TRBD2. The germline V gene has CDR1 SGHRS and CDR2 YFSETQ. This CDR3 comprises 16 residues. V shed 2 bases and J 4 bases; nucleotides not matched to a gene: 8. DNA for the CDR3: TGCGCCAGCAGCTTCGGAGTAGCGGGAGTATCAGATACGCAGTATTTT. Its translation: CASSFGVAGVSDTQYF.

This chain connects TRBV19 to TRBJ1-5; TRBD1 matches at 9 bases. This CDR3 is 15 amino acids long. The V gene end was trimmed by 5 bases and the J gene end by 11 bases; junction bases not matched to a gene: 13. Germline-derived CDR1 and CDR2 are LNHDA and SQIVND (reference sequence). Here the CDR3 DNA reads TGTGCCAGTAGTCCCGGACAGGGGACGATCATGACCCAGCATTTT. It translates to CASSPGQGTIMTQHF.

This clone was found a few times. This CDR3 reads CASSQRDTVGELFF. The CDR3 DNA sequence: TGTGCCAGCTCACAACGAGACACCGTCGGGGAGCTGTTTTTT. The chain employs TRBV18 and TRBJ2-2, with D unresolved. The CDR3 sequence is 14 residues long. Germline V gene sequence: CDR1 KGHSH, CDR2 LQKENI. V was pared by 4 bases and J by 7 bases, with 13 bases between.

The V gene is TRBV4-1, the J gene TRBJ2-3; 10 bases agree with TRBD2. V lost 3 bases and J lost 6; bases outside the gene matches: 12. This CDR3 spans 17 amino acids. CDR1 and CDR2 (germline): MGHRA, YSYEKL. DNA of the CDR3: TGCGCCAGCAGCCAGTTCTCTCCGGGGACTAGCGCGGATACGCAGTATTTT. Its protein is CASSQFSPGTSADTQYF.

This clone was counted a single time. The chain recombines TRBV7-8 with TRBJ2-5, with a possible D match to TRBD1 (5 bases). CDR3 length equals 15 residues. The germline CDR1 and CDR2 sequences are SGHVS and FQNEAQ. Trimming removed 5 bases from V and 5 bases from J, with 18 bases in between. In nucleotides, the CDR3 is TGTGCCAGCAGCGCCGACGCAGGGTATCGGGAGACCCAGTACTTC. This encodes CASSADAGYRETQYF.

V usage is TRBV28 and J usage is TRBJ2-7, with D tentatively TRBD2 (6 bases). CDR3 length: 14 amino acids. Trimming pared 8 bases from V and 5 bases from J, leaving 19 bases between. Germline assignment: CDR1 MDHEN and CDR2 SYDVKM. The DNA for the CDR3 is TGTGCCAGCCCTCAGACGGCGGGAAGACACGAGCAGTACTTC. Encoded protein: CASPQTAGRHEQYF.

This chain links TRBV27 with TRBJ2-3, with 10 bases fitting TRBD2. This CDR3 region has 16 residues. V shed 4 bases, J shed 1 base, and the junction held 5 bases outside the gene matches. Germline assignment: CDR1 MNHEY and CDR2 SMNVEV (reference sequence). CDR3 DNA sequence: TGTGCCAGCAGTTCCAAAGCGGGAGGGCGCACAGATACGCAGTATTTT. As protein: CASSSKAGGRTDTQYF.

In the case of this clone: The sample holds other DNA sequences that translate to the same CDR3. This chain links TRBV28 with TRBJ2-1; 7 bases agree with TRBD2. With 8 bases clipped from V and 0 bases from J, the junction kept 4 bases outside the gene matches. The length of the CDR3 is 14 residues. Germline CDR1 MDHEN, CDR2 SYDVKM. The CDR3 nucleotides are TGTGCCAGCTCGCGCGGGAGCTCCTACAATGAGCAGTTCTTC. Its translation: CASSRGSSYNEQFF.

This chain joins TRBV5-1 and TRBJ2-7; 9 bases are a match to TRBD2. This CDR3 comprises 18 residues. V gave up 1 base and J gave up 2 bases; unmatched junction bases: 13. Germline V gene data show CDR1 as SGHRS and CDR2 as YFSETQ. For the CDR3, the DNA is TGCGCCAGCAGCTTGTGGCCCCGGGTGGCGGGAGGGCCCTACGAGCAGTACTTC. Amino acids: CASSLWPRVAGGPYEQYF.

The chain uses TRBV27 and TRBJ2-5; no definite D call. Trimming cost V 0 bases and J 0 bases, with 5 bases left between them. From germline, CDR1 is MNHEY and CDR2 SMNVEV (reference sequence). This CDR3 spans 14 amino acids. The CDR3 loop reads CASSLSAYQETQYF. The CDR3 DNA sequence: TGTGCCAGCAGTTTATCTGCGTACCAAGAGACCCAGTACTTC.

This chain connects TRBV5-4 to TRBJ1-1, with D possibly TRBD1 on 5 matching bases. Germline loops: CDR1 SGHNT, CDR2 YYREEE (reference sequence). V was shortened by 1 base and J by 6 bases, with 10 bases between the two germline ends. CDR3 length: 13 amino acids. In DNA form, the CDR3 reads TGTGCCAGCAGCTTGAGGGGAATCCCTGAAGCTTTCTTT. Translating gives CASSLRGIPEAFF. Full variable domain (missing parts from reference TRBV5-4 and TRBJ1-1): ETGVTQSPTHLIKTRGQQVTLRCSSQSGHNTVSWYQQALGQGPQFIFQYYREEENGRGNFPPRFSGLQFPNYSSELNVNALELDDSALYLCASSLRGIPEAFFGQGTRLTVV.

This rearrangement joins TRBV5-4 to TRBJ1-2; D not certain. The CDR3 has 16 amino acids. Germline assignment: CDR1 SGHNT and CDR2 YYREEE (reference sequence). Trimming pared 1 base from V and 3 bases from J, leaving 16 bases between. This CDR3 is CASSLKSGLGDYGYTF. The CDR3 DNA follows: TGTGCCAGCAGCTTGAAGTCCGGGCTTGGAGACTATGGCTACACCTTC. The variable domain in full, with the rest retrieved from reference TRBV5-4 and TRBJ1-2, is ETGVTQSPTHLIKTRGQQVTLRCSSQSGHNTVSWYQQALGQGPQFIFQYYREEENGRGNFPPRFSGLQFPNYSSELNVNALELDDSALYLCASSLKSGLGDYGYTFGSGTRLTVV.

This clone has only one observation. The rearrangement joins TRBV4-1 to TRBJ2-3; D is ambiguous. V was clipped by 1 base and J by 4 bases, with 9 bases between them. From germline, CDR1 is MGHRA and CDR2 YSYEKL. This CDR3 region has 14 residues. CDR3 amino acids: CASSQASQSDTQYF. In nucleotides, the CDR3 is TGCGCCAGCAGCCAAGCTTCACAGTCAGATACGCAGTATTTT.